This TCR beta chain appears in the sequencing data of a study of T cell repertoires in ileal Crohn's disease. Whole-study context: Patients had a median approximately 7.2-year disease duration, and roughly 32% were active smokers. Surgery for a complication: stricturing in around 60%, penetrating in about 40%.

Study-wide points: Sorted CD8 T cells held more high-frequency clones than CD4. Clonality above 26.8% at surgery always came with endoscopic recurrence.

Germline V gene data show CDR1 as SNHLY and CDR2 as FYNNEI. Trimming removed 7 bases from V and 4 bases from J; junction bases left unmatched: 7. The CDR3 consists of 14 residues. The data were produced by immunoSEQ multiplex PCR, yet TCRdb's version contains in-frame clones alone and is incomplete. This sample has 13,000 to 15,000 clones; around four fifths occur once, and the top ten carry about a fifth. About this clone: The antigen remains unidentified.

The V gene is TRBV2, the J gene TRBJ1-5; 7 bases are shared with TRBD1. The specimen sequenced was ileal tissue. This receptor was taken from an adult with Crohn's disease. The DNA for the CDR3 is TGTGCCAGCAACACAGGGGCAATAAATCAGCCCCAGCATTTT. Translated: CASNTGAINQPQHF.